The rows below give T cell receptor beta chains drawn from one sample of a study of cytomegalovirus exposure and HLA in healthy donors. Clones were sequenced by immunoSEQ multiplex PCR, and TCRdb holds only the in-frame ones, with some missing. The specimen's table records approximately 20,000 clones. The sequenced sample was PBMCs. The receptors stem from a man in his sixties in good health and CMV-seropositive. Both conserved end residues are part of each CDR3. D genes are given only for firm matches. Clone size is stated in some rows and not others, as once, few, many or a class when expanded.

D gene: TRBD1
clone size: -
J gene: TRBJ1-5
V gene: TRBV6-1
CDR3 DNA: TGTGCCAGCGGGGGACAGACGGATCAGCCCCAGCATTTT
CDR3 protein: CASGGQTDQPQHF

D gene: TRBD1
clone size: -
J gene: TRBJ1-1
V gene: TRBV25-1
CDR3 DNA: TGTGCCAGCAGTGGGAGCGGGACAGGGGGTCTCGGTACTGAAGCTTTCTTT
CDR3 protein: CASSGSGTGGLGTEAFF

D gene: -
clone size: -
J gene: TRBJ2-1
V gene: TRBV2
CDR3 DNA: TGTGCCAGTCTTAGAGGGGGATACAATGAGCAGTTCTTC
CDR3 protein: CASLRGGYNEQFF

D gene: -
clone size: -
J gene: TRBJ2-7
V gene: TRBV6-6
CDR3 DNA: TGTGCCAGCAGTTACGAGTCGGGCGAGCAGTACTTC
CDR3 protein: CASSYESGEQYF

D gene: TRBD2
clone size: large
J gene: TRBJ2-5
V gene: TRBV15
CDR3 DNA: TGTGCCACCAGCAGAGTGGGGGGGGAGACCCAGTACTTC
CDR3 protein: CATSRVGGETQYF

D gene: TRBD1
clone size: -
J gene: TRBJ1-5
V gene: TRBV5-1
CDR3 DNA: TGCGCCAGCAGCCCGCGAGGGACAGACAATCAGCCCCAGCATTTT
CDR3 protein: CASSPRGTDNQPQHF

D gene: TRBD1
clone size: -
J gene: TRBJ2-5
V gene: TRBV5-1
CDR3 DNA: TGCGCCAGCAGCAAACAGGGGACCAGTGTGCAAGAGACCCAGTACTTC
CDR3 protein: CASSKQGTSVQETQYF

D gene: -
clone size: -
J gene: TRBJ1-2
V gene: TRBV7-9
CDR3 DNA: TGTGCCAGCAGCTTACAGGGGAACTATGGCTACACCTTC
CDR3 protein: CASSLQGNYGYTF

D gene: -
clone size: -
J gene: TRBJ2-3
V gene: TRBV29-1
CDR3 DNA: TGCAGCGCTGAAGAATTCGGAGTTCCAGATACGCAGTATTTT
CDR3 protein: CSAEEFGVPDTQYF

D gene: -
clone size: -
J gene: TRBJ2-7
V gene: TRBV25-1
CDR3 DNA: TGTGCCAGTGAACCCCCAGGGTCCTACGAGCAGTACTTC
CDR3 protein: CASEPPGSYEQYF

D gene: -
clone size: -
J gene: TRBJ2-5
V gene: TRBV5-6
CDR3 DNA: TGTGCCAGCAGCTTGGATCTAGAGACCCAGTACTTC
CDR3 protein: CASSLDLETQYF

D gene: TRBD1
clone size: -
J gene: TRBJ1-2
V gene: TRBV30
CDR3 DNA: TGTGCCTGGAGTCCTCCGGGACAGGGACGGCTTGATGGCTACACCTTC
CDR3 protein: CAWSPPGQGRLDGYTF

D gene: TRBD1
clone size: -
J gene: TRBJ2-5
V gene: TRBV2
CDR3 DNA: TGTGCCAGCAGTGGGACAGGGGCGCGGGAGACCCAGTACTTC
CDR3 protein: CASSGTGARETQYF